This record looks at one TCR beta chain sequence and its context. Per the germline V gene, CDR1 is DFQATT and CDR2 is SNEGSKA (reference sequence). The V gene lost 5 bases and the J gene lost 0 bases, with 14 bases spanning the gap. The CDR3 covers 16 residues. The source of the sample is a study of T cells in Graves' hyperthyroidism and ophthalmopathy. The investigators amplified TCR beta CDR3 regions from RNA transcripts. HTBI primers were employed in a first-round RT-PCR of the TCR CDR3. TCRdb re-analysed the multiplex PCR reads in MiXCR, keeping a single row per CDR3 protein. The table lists 450,000 to 700,000 distinct CDR3 sequences, around 45% of them singletons.

This chain joins TRBV20-1 and TRBJ1-6; no clear D. The sequence was collected from an adult woman with Graves' disease, either hyperthyroidism or ophthalmopathy (not recorded which). The sequenced material came from peripheral blood or thyroid tissue (not recorded which). The CDR3 spells CSAPVDQSSYNSPLHF. The DNA of the CDR3 is TGCAGTGCTCCAGTCGATCAGAGCTCCTATAATTCACCCCTCCACTTT.